Included here is one T cell receptor (beta chain) sequence, with context. Which antigen it targets is not known. No base-level quality is on record; no much larger clone is a single base apart. Enrolling through a virtual design, the prospective study's participants ranged in age from roughly 18 to 89 years and lived across around 25 United States geographic areas. In the prospective study, cohorts were assigned on the basis of participant-reported clinical history obtained from a screening survey and a study questionnaire. Each participant in the prospective study had whole blood, serum and a nasopharyngeal or oropharyngeal swab collected by mobile phlebotomists. Prospective study participants could optionally give additional blood draws and questionnaires over an approximately 2-month period. Prospective study blood samples were shipped either frozen or at room temperature before DNA extraction.

From V the trimming removes 10 bases and from J it removes 5 bases, while the gene matches leave 4 bases of the junction unaccounted for. CDR1 and CDR2, per the germline V gene, are ENHRY and SYGVKD. Including cysteine and phenylalanine, the CDR3 has 14 amino acids. CDR3 DNA is the only sequence kept; it has 42 bases, read in frame from the first base. This sample is part of a study of blood T cell repertoires in COVID-19 (TCRdb year 2020). Broadly, across the study: The collaborator samples originated in the United States, Italy and Spain and spanned the acute and convalescent phases of COVID-19. The prospective study material was composed of cDNA or gDNA derived from T cells, B-cell-depleted T cells, or PBMCs. Deeply sampled blood TCRbeta repertoires from subjects exposed to, actively infected with, or recovered from COVID-19 were included in the dataset. The repertoires were released in a freely available public database intended as a resource for research on the immune response to SARS-CoV-2. Samples came from the ongoing ImmuneRACE study (first 160 participants) plus 1,254 subjects from 6 global collaborators. A de-identified subject ID, COVID-19 status, age in years and sex were almost always included in the sample metadata. Where available, HLA class I and class II types were obtained from metadata supplied by the sample provider rather than from assay-based typing.

TCRbeta CDR3 regions were amplified from genomic DNA by means of the immunoSEQ Assay, a bias-controlled multiplex PCR. Per the source publication's procedure: The number of nucleated cells in each sample was estimated by amplification of reference gene primers within the assay. To quantify the absolute abundance of each unique TCRbeta CDR3 rearrangement, sequence reads were collapsed and filtered. For each sample, productive Simpson clonality was calculated as the square root of Simpson's diversity index over productive rearrangements. Drawn from immuneACCESS, this table holds only the in-frame rearrangements with V and J called that TCRdb kept. Clones are partly lost; checked studies trace under half to an unresolved V gene and leave the rest unexplained. From that table come the V and J calls and clone size; the DNA was used to work out D and trimming. The sample profile shows around 190,000 clones; more than 75% of them were found once. In total, the top ten clones hold about 6% of the sample.

Findings and caveats that apply to the study as a whole: The amount of clinical and demographic metadata varied by source and participant and was provided uncurated.

The clonotype originates from a man aged 35 to 55 with acute COVID-19. The sequence joins TRBV10-3 to TRBJ2-3; 15 nucleotides in the junction match TRBD2. Specimen: PBMCs or T cells enriched from blood (not recorded which). The DNA reads TGTGCCACCCGGACTAGCGGGAGGGGAGATACGCAGTATTTT. Its translation is CATRTSGRGDTQYF.